The 10 T cell receptor beta chains presented below share a single source sample, sequenced in a study of breast tumors, draining lymph nodes, adjacent tissues (TCRdb year 2016). The axillary draining lymph nodes of breast cancer patients were the source of the lymph node samples. Receptor amplification or capture employed multiplex PCR. Sequencing instrument: Illumina HiSeq 2000. The public reads were reprocessed in TCRdb via fastp at Q25 and MiXCR, keeping in-frame beta chains. Rows with a matching CDR3 protein are joined into one entry that keeps the most common DNA and genes. This sample is represented by about 140,000 distinct CDR3 sequences; about 20% of them were singletons. The ten largest clones take up 2.6% of the sample. Sequenced material: axillary lymph node tissue. The receptors shown here come from a female donor with breast cancer. Some clones in this sample may be carry-over from other donors' samples.

This clonotype was counted many times. The V call is TRBV11-3, the J call TRBJ2-3; 12 bases align to TRBD2. The CDR3 runs to 14 residues. V gave up 4 bases and J gave up 5 bases; unmatched junction bases: 1. Germline V gene lookup returns CDR1 SGHNT and CDR2 YENEEA. The CDR3 loop reads CASSSGLAGDTQYF. CDR3 coding DNA: TGTGCCAGCAGCTCGGGACTAGCGGGAGATACGCAGTATTTT. The whole variable domain, filled in from reference TRBV11-3 and TRBJ2-3, reads EAGVVQSPRYKIIEKKQPVAFWCNPISGHNTLYWYLQNLGQGPELLIRYENEEAVDDSQLPKDRFSAERLKGVDSTLKIQPAELGDSAVYLCASSSGLAGDTQYFGPGTRLTVL.

The table lists this clonotype with a few counts. The chain recombines TRBV5-4 with TRBJ2-3; TRBD2 matches at 9 bases. J lost 2 bases, V lost 3 bases, and 4 bases had no gene match. This CDR3 contains 15 residues. CDR1 is SGHNT and CDR2 is YYREEE in the germline V gene (reference sequence). CDR3 bases: TGTGCCAGCAGCTCTGCTAGCGGGATCACAGATACGCAGTATTTT. Protein product: CASSSASGITDTQYF.

Many counts were recorded for this clonotype. V and J are TRBV20-1 and TRBJ2-7; tentatively, D is TRBD1 (6 bases). This CDR3 has 14 amino acids. V gave up 0 bases and J gave up 1 base, with 10 bases separating them. CDR1 DFQATT and CDR2 SNEGSKA come from the germline V gene (reference sequence). The CDR3 nucleotides read TGCAGTGCTAGAGACCTCCAGGGGTCCTACGAGCAGTACTTC. Translation gives CSARDLQGSYEQYF.

This clonotype was seen repeatedly, ten times or more. The V gene is TRBV6-6, the J gene TRBJ1-2, with TRBD1 as a possible D gene (6 bases). Germline-derived CDR1 and CDR2 are MNHNY and SVGAGI (reference sequence). The CDR3 has 15 residues. V was clipped by 2 bases and J by 5 bases, with 15 bases between them. The CDR3 loop is CASSYDSRGRYGYTF. DNA for the CDR3: TGTGCCAGCAGTTACGATAGCAGGGGAAGGTATGGCTACACCTTC.

Many counts were recorded for this clonotype. The chain employs TRBV19 and TRBJ2-2, with no clear D. V lost 7 bases and J lost 6, with 15 bases in between. The CDR3 runs 14 residues. CDR1 LNHDA and CDR2 SQIVND come from the germline V gene (reference sequence). The CDR3 sequence: CASTYFPGAGELFF. The CDR3 DNA reads TGTGCCAGTACTTATTTCCCTGGGGCCGGGGAGCTGTTTTTT.

This clonotype has at least ten counts. The chain has TRBV6-4 and TRBJ2-3; either TRBD1 or TRBD2 may supply D (5 bases each). CDR1 is MRHNA, CDR2 SNTAGT, per germline. This CDR3 spans 13 amino acids. Trimming cost V 5 bases and J 5 bases, with 11 bases left between them. This CDR3 reads CASSRDQGDTQYF. The DNA of the CDR3 is TGTGCCAGCAGTAGGGACCAGGGAGATACGCAGTATTTT.

In its sample, this clonotype was seen many times. The V gene is TRBV7-2, the J gene TRBJ2-3; D is unresolved. Trimming took 4 bases from V and 11 from J, leaving 10 bases between them. Germline V gene lookup returns CDR1 SGHTA and CDR2 FQGNSA. CDR3 length equals 11 residues. Here the CDR3 reads CASSWVGGQYF. In DNA form, the CDR3 reads TGTGCCAGCAGCTGGGTAGGCGGGCAGTATTTT. The full variable domain, completed using reference TRBV7-2 and TRBJ2-3, is GAGVSQSPSNKVTEKGKDVELRCDPISGHTALYWYRQSLGQGLEFLIYFQGNSAPDKSGLPSDRFSAERTGGSVSTLTIQRTQQEDSAVYLCASSWVGGQYFGPGTRLTVL.

This clonotype was seen at least ten times. The V gene is TRBV20-1, the J gene TRBJ2-7; D gene unclear. V was clipped by 5 bases and J by 1 base, with 18 bases between them. CDR1 is DFQATT, CDR2 SNEGSKA, per germline (reference sequence). The CDR3 sequence is 15 residues long. The DNA of the CDR3 is TGCAGTGCTGAAACGGTAGCCTTCCGATCCTACGAGCAGTACTTC. Encoded protein: CSAETVAFRSYEQYF.

This clonotype came up many times. V is TRBV28 and J is TRBJ2-7; 8 bases map to TRBD1. This CDR3 has 14 amino acids. Germline V gene data show CDR1 as MDHEN and CDR2 as SYDVKM. The V gene end was trimmed by 6 bases and the J gene end by 5 bases; junction bases not matched to a gene: 9. The CDR3 nucleotides are TGTGCCAGCAGCGGAAGGACAGGGTTCAACGAGCAGTACTTC. Amino acids: CASSGRTGFNEQYF.

This clonotype was observed many times. The chain joins TRBV20-1 to TRBJ2-3, with a possible D match to TRBD1 (5 bases). Trimming stripped 1 base from V and 9 bases from J, with 11 bases between. The CDR3 is made up of 12 amino acids. The V gene's germline CDR1 is DFQATT and CDR2 SNEGSKA (reference sequence). CDR3 in amino acids: CSARANQGTQYF. The CDR3 DNA reads TGCAGTGCTAGAGCAAATCAGGGAACGCAGTATTTT.